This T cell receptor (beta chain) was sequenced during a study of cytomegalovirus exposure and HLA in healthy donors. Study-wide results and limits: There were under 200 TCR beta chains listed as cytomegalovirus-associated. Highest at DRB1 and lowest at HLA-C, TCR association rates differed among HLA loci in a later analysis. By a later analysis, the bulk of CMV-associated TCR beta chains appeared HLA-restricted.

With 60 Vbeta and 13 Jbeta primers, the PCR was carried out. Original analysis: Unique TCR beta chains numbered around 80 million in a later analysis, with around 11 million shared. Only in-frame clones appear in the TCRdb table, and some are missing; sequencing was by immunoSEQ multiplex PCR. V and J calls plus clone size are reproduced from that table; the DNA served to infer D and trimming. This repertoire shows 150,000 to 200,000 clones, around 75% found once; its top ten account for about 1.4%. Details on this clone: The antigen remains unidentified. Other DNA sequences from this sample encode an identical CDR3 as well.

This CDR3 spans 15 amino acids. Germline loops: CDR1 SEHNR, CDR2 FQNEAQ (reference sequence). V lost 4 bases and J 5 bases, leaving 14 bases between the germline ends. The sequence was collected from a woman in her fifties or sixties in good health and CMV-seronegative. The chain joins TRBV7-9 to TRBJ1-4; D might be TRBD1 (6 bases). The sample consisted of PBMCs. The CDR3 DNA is TGTGCCAGCAGCTCCAGACAGGCCGTAAATGAAAAACTGTTTTTT. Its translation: CASSSRQAVNEKLFF. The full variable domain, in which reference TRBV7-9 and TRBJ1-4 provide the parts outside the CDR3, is DTGVSQNPRHKITKRGQNVTFRCDPISEHNRLYWYRQTLGQGPEFLTYFQNEAQLEKSRLLSDRFSAERPKGSFSTLEIQRTEQGDSAMYLCASSSRQAVNEKLFFGSGTQLSVL.